The subject of this entry is one T cell receptor beta chain. Its target is unknown. TCRdb fed the 5' RACE reads into MiXCR, producing one record per CDR3 protein. The profile covers roughly 600,000 distinct CDR3 sequences, with approximately 19% appearing a single time and about 12% taken by the ten largest. The CDR3 contains 15 residues. J gave up 5 bases and V 2 bases, and 7 bases lay outside the gene matches. Germline V CDR1 and CDR2: KGHDR, SFDVKD. The data originate from a study of T-cell memory formation after mild COVID-19. Findings and caveats of the study: The study detected some responding clones in pre-infection memory, suggesting cross-reactive memory joined.

This TCR came from an adult woman who had mild COVID-19 (a few samples of this study predate the infection). Cell type and time point are not known. V gene TRBV24-1 combines with J gene TRBJ2-5; 7 positions agree with TRBD2. Sequences were obtained from PBMCs or a T cell subset sorted from them (not recorded which). The CDR3 spells CATSDSTGAGETQYF. Here the CDR3 DNA reads TGTGCCACCAGTGATTCAACGGGAGCGGGGGAGACCCAGTACTTC.